This is a list of T cell receptor beta chains from one sample in a study of T cells in Graves' hyperthyroidism and ophthalmopathy. Each CDR3 protein gets one entry after TCRdb re-called the multiplex PCR reads with MiXCR. The table lists some 490,000 distinct CDR3 sequences, 22% of them singletons. Specimen: blood. The receptors were gathered from a woman in her 70s with Graves' ophthalmopathy. Both conserved end residues are part of each CDR3. D genes are given only for firm matches. Where a row states a size, it is once, few, many or the class of an expanded clone; other rows omit it.

J gene	V gene	clone size	D gene	CDR3 DNA	CDR3 protein
TRBJ2-1	TRBV7-2	many	TRBD1	TGTGCCAGCAGCTTGGGACAGGGGGCGAGTAATGAGCAGTTCTTC	CASSLGQGASNEQFF
TRBJ1-1	TRBV7-9	-	-	TGTGCCAGCAGCGTACAGGGACCTTTGAACACTGAAGCTTTCTTT	CASSVQGPLNTEAFF
TRBJ2-5	TRBV7-8	-	TRBD2	TGTGCCAGCAGCTTCCCTAGCGGGACAGAGACCCAGTACTTC	CASSFPSGTETQYF
TRBJ1-5	TRBV28	many	-	TGTGCCAGCAGCGGGGGGTACTATCAGCCCCAGCATTTT	CASSGGYYQPQHF
TRBJ2-3	TRBV7-9	many	-	TGTGCCAGCAGCTCGCGGGACTTTTACACAGATACGCAGTATTTT	CASSSRDFYTDTQYF
TRBJ2-6	TRBV5-1	few	TRBD1	TGCGCCAGCAGCTTGGAGCCACAGGGGAGCGGTGGGGCCAACGTCCTGACTTTC	CASSLEPQGSGGANVLTF
TRBJ2-1	TRBV9	-	-	TGTGCCAGCAGCGTAGGTCGGGTAGCGGTTATCTACAATGAGCAGTTCTTC	CASSVGRVAVIYNEQFF
TRBJ1-1	TRBV10-3	-	-	TGTGCCATCAGGAAACTAGCGACCGACACTGAAGCTTTCTTT	CAIRKLATDTEAFF
TRBJ1-4	TRBV27	few	-	TGTGCCAGCCGACACGCCAGGAGGAATGAAAAACTGTTTTTT	CASRHARRNEKLFF
TRBJ2-7	TRBV5-1	many	-	TGCGCCAGCAGCTGGAACTCGGTGACTCTCTACGAGCAGTACTTC	CASSWNSVTLYEQYF
TRBJ2-7	TRBV3-1	few	-	TGTGCCAGCAGCCAAGCTCACGGGGCCGAGAAGCAGTACTTC	CASSQAHGAEKQYF
TRBJ1-6	TRBV6-2/TRBV6-3	-	-	TGTGCCAGCAGTTACTTCGATAATTCACCCCTCCACTTT	CASSYFDNSPLHF
TRBJ2-2	TRBV12-3/TRBV12-4	-	TRBD1	TGTGCCAGCATTCTGGGACAGGGGAACACCGGGGAGCTGTTTTTT	CASILGQGNTGELFF
TRBJ2-4	TRBV20-1	-	-	TGCAGTGCTCGCCGACAGGAGATAGCCAAAAACATTCAGTACTTC	CSARRQEIAKNIQYF
TRBJ2-3	TRBV20-1	-	TRBD1	TGCAGTGCTCAACAGGGGAGAGGTACAGATACGCAGTATTTT	CSAQQGRGTDTQYF
TRBJ1-2	TRBV2	few	-	TGTGCCAGCAGTCCGGGACGACTCAAGGTTGGCTACACCTTC	CASSPGRLKVGYTF
TRBJ1-5	TRBV28	-	-	TGTGCCAGCAGTTTCGCGTCCATTGTATTCCAGCATTTT	CASSFASIVFQHF
TRBJ2-1	TRBV19	-	-	TGTGCCAGTAGTATATCTGGGACAAGGGGAAGTATTGAGCAGTTCTTC	CASSISGTRGSIEQFF
TRBJ2-7	TRBV30	-	TRBD1	TGTGCCTGGAGTACGGGACAGGGGGAAAAGCAGTACTTC	CAWSTGQGEKQYF
TRBJ2-7	TRBV3-1	-	TRBD2	TGTGCCAGCAGCCAAGATTGGACTAGCGGGAACTACGAGCAGTACTTC	CASSQDWTSGNYEQYF
TRBJ1-3	TRBV6-5	-	-	TGTGCCAGCAGTTACTTCTCCAGCACTAAAGGAAACACCATATATTTT	CASSYFSSTKGNTIYF
TRBJ1-2	TRBV29-1	many	TRBD1	TGCAGCGTTCGGGACAGCCTCTATGGCTACACCTTC	CSVRDSLYGYTF
TRBJ2-7	TRBV13	few	-	TGTGCCAGCAGCCCATCCCGGGACATGTCCTACGAGCAGTACTTC	CASSPSRDMSYEQYF
TRBJ2-1	TRBV7-9	-	-	TGTGCCAGCAGCTTCCAGATTGAGCAGTCCTTC	CASSFQIEQSF
TRBJ1-1	TRBV27	many	-	TGTGCCAGCAGTTTATCACGCCTCGTGAACACTGAAGCTTTCTTT	CASSLSRLVNTEAFF